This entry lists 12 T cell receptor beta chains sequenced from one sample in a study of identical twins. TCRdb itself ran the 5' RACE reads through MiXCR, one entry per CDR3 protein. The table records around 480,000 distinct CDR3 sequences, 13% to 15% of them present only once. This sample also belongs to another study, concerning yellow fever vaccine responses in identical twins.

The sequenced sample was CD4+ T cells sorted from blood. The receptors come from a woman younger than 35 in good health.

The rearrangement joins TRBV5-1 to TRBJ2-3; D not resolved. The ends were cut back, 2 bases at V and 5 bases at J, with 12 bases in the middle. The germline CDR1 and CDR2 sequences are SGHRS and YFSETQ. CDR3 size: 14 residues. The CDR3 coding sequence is TGCGCCAGCAGCTTCCGAGAGCAGCTAGATACGCAGTATTTT. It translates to CASSFREQLDTQYF. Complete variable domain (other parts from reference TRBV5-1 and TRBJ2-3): KAGVTQTPRYLIKTRGQQVTLSCSPISGHRSVSWYQQTPGQGLQFLFEYFSETQRNKGNFPGRFSGRQFSNSRSEMNVSTLELGDSALYLCASSFREQLDTQYFGPGTRLTVL.

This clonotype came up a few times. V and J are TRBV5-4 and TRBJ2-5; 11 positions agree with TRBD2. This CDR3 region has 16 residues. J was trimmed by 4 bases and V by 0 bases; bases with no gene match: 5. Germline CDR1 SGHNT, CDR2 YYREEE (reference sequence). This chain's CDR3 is CASSLGPGTSGETQYF. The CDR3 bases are TGTGCCAGCAGCTTGGGCCCAGGGACTAGCGGAGAGACCCAGTACTTC.

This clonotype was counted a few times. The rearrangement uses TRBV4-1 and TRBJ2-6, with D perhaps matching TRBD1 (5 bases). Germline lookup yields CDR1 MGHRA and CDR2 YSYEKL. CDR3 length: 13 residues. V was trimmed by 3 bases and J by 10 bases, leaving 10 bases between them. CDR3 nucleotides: TGCGCCAGCAGCCATTCAAACAGGAACGTCCTGACTTTC. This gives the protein CASSHSNRNVLTF.

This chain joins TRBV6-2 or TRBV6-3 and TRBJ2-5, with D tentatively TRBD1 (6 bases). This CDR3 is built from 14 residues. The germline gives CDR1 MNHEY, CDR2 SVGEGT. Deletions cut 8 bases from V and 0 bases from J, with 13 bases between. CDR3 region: CASGQGLYQETQYF. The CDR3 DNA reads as TGTGCCAGCGGTCAGGGGCTGTACCAAGAGACCCAGTACTTC.

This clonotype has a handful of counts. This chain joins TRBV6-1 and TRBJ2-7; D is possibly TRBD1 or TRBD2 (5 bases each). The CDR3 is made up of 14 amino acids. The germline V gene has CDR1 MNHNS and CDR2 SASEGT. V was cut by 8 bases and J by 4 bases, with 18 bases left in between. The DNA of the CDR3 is TGTGCCAGCTGGGATCCGGGACGAACATACGAGCAGTACTTC. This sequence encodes CASWDPGRTYEQYF.

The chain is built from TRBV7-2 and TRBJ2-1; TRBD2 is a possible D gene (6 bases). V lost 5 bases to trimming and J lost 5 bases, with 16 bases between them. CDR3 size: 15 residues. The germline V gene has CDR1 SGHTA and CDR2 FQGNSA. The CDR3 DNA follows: TGTGCCAGCAGCCGAGAAGCGGGCTGGGACAATGAGCAGTTCTTC. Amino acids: CASSREAGWDNEQFF.

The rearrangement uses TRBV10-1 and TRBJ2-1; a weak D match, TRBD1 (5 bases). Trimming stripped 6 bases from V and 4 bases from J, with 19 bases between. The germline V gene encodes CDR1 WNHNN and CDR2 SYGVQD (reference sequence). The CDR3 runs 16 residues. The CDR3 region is CASSARVVQGYNEQFF. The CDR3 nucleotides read TGCGCCAGCAGCGCACGAGTGGTTCAGGGATACAATGAGCAGTTCTTC.

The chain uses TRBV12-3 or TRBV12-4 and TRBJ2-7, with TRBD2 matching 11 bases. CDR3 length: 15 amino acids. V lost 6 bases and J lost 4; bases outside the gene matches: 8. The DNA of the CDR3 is TGTGCCAGCAGCCGTAGCGGGGGGGCAGGGTACGAGCAGTACTTC. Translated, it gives CASSRSGGAGYEQYF.

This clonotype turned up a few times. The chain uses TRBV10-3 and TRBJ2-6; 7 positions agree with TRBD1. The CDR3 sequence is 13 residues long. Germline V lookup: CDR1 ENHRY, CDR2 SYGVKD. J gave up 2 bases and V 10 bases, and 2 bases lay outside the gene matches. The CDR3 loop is CATTGAGANVLTF. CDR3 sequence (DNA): TGTGCCACAACAGGGGCTGGGGCCAACGTCCTGACTTTC.

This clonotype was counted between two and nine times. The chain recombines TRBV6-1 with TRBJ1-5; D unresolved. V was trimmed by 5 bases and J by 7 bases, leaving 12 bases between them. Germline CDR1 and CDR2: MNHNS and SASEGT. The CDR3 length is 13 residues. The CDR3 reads CASSSYREQPQHF. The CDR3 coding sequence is TGTGCCAGCAGTAGTTACCGGGAGCAGCCCCAGCATTTT.

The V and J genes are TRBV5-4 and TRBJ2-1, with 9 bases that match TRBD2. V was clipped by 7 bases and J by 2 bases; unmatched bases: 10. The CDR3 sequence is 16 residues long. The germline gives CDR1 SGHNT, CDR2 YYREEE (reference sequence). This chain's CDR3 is CASAGSGGATYNEQFF. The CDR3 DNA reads TGTGCCAGCGCGGGTAGCGGGGGAGCAACCTACAATGAGCAGTTCTTC.

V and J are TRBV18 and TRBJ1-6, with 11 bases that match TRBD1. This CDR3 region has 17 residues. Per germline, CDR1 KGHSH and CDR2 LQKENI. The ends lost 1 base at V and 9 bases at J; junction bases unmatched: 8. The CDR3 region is CASSPLGQGADGSPLHF. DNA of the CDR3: TGTGCCAGCTCACCACTAGGACAGGGGGCGGATGGTTCACCCCTCCACTTT.